This TCR beta chain derives from a study of response to subunit inactivated influenza vaccine. The CDR3 covers 21 residues. Germline V lookup: CDR1 MGHRA, CDR2 YSYEKL. V dropped 2 bases and J dropped 5; count of bases not matched to a gene: 22. Each CDR3 protein gets one entry after TCRdb re-called the RT-PCR reads with MiXCR. The table includes roughly 700,000 distinct CDR3 sequences, 14% detected once. V and J are TRBV4-1 and TRBJ2-3; 10 nucleotides agree with TRBD2. The source was PBMCs from blood, collected 14 days before vaccination. This clonotype was sampled from a man aged 45 to 65 who received an inactivated influenza vaccine. The CDR3 coding sequence is TGCGCCAGCAGCCAATCCTACTTGGCTAGCGGGGGCCTTTACGGGGGAGATACGCAGTATTTT. Amino acids: CASSQSYLASGGLYGGDTQYF.